The next 15 T cell receptor beta chains were all read from a single sample in a study of T cell repertoires in cytomegalovirus infection. These receptors lack a known antigen. TCRdb re-derived calls from the reads in MiXCR, one entry per CDR3 protein. Of about 110,000 distinct CDR3 sequences in the sample, roughly 9.1% are singletons; the top ten hold roughly 31%. Sequenced: PBMCs, sequenced either directly or after in vitro stimulation (not recorded which). Source of these receptors: a human donor in good health (CMV status not recorded). Some clones in this sample may be carry-over from other donors' samples.

There are many counts of this clonotype. The V and J genes are TRBV7-6 and TRBJ1-4; no clear D gene. Looked up from germline, CDR1 is SGHVS and CDR2 is FNYEAQ. The CDR3 totals 12 residues. Trimming left V 0 bases short and J 11 bases short, with 7 bases between. CDR3 protein: CASSLAWWKLFF. In DNA, the CDR3 is TGTGCCAGCAGCTTAGCGTGGTGGAAACTGTTTTTT.

At least ten counts were recorded for this clonotype. The chain carries TRBV7-2 and TRBJ1-4; TRBD1 aligns across 8 bases. CDR1 SGHTA and CDR2 FQGNSA come from the germline V gene. The CDR3 has 16 residues. The junction had 6 bases not matched to a gene; V was cut back by 5 bases and J by 1 base. The CDR3 here is CASSLQGQGTNEKLFF. The CDR3 DNA is TGTGCCAGCAGCCTACAAGGACAGGGAACTAATGAAAAACTGTTTTTT.

The chain combines TRBV15 with TRBJ2-2, with D possibly being TRBD1 (5 bases). V was clipped by 0 bases and J by 4 bases, with 9 bases between them. Germline V gene sequence: CDR1 LNHNV, CDR2 YYDKDF (reference sequence). This CDR3 has 15 amino acids. CDR3 sequence (DNA): TGTGCCACCAGCAGAGAGGGCAGGGTCACCGGGGAGCTGTTTTTT. Its translation: CATSREGRVTGELFF.

This clonotype came up many times. The chain recombines TRBV7-9 with TRBJ1-5; a weak D match, TRBD1 (6 bases). Deletions cut 1 base from V and 10 bases from J, with 17 bases between. In germline, CDR1 is SEHNR, CDR2 FQNEAQ (reference sequence). This CDR3 contains 15 residues. In nucleotides, the CDR3 is TGTGCCAGCAGCTTAGAAGGGGGGGGCGAAGGACCCCAGCATTTT. It encodes CASSLEGGGEGPQHF.

The chain links TRBV5-6 to TRBJ2-2; D might be TRBD1 (6 bases). The CDR3 is 15 residues long. CDR1 and CDR2 (germline): SGHDT, YYEEEE. The V and J ends lost 4 bases and 2 bases respectively, with 12 bases between them. Here the CDR3 DNA reads TGTGCCAGCAGCGCCAGGGGTCTAAACACCGGGGAGCTGTTTTTT. This gives the protein CASSARGLNTGELFF.

This clonotype occurred many times. The chain has TRBV28 and TRBJ2-5; 8 bases are shared with TRBD1. The CDR3 is made up of 14 amino acids. Looked up from germline, CDR1 is MDHEN and CDR2 is SYDVKM. The junction had 8 bases not matched to a gene; V was cut back by 6 bases and J by 5 bases. CDR3 in DNA: TGTGCCAGCAGGCCGACAGGGGCAGAGGAGACCCAGTACTTC. Encoded protein: CASRPTGAEETQYF.

This clonotype was counted at least ten times. The chain couples TRBV6-1 to TRBJ1-1; the D gene is possibly TRBD1 (6 bases). The V gene's germline CDR1 is MNHNS and CDR2 SASEGT. V was pared by 8 bases and J by 1 base, with 17 bases between. The CDR3 extends over 15 amino acids. In DNA form, the CDR3 reads TGTGCCAGCCGAGTCTCCGGGACACAGAACACTGAAGCTTTCTTT. The encoded protein is CASRVSGTQNTEAFF.

V gene TRBV4-3 combines with J gene TRBJ2-3; TRBD2 matches 9 bases. V gave up 0 bases and J gave up 2 bases; unmatched junction bases: 6. The CDR3 runs 17 residues. The germline V gene has CDR1 LGHNA and CDR2 YSLEER. The CDR3 sequence: CASSQEQLAGYTDTQYF. The CDR3 DNA sequence: TGCGCCAGCAGCCAAGAGCAGCTAGCGGGATACACAGATACGCAGTATTTT.

This clonotype was counted once. This chain links TRBV28 with TRBJ1-2; TRBD1 agrees at 10 bases. This CDR3 has 17 residues. With V trimmed by 3 bases and J by 8 bases, 15 bases remained unmatched. The germline gives CDR1 MDHEN, CDR2 SYDVKM. The CDR3 is CASSLLVLTGGGQGYTF. The CDR3 region has the DNA TGTGCCAGCAGTTTGTTGGTTCTGACAGGGGGCGGTCAAGGCTACACCTTC.

This clonotype was recorded at least ten times. The chain employs TRBV12-3 or TRBV12-4 and TRBJ1-6; 7 positions agree with TRBD1. The CDR3 runs 14 residues. The V and J ends lost 5 bases and 7 bases, in that order; junction bases with no gene match: 5. The CDR3 sequence is CASSLDRENSPLHF. CDR3 in DNA: TGTGCCAGCAGTCTCGACAGGGAAAATTCACCCCTCCACTTT.

This clonotype was seen ten or more times. CDR3 DNA: TGCGCCAGCAGCCGCGACGTGGGCCCTTATGGCTACACCTTC. Its translation is CASSRDVGPYGYTF. V gene TRBV5-1 combines with J gene TRBJ1-2; D gene unclear. The CDR3 length is 14 residues. From germline, CDR1 is SGHRS and CDR2 YFSETQ. V lost 4 bases, J lost 5 bases, and 15 bases lay in between.

There are many counts of this clonotype. The V call is TRBV12-3 or TRBV12-4, the J call TRBJ1-3; TRBD1 matches at 9 bases. The CDR3 runs to 17 residues. Trimming took 5 bases from V and 0 from J; bases not matched to a gene: 8. The DNA of the CDR3 is TGTGCCAGCAGTCACCGGACAGGGGCGAACTCTGGAAACACCATATATTTT. Amino acid sequence: CASSHRTGANSGNTIYF.

This chain links TRBV20-1 with TRBJ2-7; D is possibly TRBD2 (6 bases). The germline CDR1 and CDR2 sequences are DFQATT and SNEGSKA (reference sequence). The length of the CDR3 is 14 residues. V gave up 2 bases and J gave up 7 bases, with 18 bases separating them. The CDR3 sequence is CSARIKRAHNEQYF. The CDR3 DNA reads as TGCAGTGCTAGAATTAAGCGGGCCCACAATGAGCAGTACTTC.

This clonotype appeared a few times. The chain is built from TRBV7-8 and TRBJ2-1; 8 nucleotides match TRBD2. Germline V gene sequence: CDR1 SGHVS, CDR2 FQNEAQ. The trim removed 2 bases at V and 2 bases at J, leaving 2 bases unmatched. This CDR3 spans 15 amino acids. The CDR3 DNA is TGTGCCAGCAGCTTACGGGAGGGGGCCTACAATGAGCAGTTCTTC. As protein: CASSLREGAYNEQFF.

Many counts were recorded for this clonotype. J is TRBJ2-3 and V is TRBV28; D is ambiguous. This CDR3 comprises 13 residues. CDR1 and CDR2 from the germline V gene are MDHEN and SYDVKM. Trimming cost V 2 bases and J 2 bases, with 5 bases left between them. The CDR3 nucleotides are TGTGCCAGCAGTTTACAGTACACAGATACGCAGTATTTT. Its translation: CASSLQYTDTQYF.